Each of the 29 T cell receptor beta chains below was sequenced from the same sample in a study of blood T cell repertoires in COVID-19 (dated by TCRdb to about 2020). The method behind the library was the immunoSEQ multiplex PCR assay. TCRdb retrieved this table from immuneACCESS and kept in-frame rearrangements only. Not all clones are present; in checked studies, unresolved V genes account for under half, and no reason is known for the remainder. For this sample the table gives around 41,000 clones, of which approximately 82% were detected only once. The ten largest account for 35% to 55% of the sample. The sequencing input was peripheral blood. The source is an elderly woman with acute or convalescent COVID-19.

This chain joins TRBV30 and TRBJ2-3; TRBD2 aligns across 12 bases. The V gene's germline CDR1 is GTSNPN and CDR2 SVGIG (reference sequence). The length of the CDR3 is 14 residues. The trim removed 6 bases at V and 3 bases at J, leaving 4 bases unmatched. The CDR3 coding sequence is TGTGCCTGTCTAGCGGGGGGGCGAACAGATACGCAGTATTTT. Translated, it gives CACLAGGRTDTQYF. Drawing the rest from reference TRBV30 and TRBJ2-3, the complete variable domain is SQTIHQWPATLVQPVGSPLSLECTVEGTSNPNLYWYRQAAGRGLQLLFYSVGIGQISSEVPQNLSASRPQDRQFILSSKKLLLSDSGFYLCACLAGGRTDTQYFGPGTRLTVL.

The CDR3 DNA is TGTGCCAGTAGTACCTCGGTGAACACTGAAGCTTTCTTT. Encoded protein: CASSTSVNTEAFF. The chain uses TRBV19 and TRBJ1-1, with D uncertain. Trimming removed 4 bases from V and 0 bases from J, with 6 bases in between. This CDR3 comprises 13 residues. The V gene's germline CDR1 is LNHDA and CDR2 SQIVND (reference sequence).

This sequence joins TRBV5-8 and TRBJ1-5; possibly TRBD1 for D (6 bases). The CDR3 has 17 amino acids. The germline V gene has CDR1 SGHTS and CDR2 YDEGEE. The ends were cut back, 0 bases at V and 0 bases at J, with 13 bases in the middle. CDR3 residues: CASSLDDSGVSNQPQHF. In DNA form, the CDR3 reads TGTGCCAGCAGCTTGGACGACTCAGGGGTTAGCAATCAGCCCCAGCATTTT.

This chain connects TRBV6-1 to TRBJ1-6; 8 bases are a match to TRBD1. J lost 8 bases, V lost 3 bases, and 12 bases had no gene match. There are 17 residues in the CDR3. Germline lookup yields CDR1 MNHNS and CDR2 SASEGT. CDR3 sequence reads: CASSDRQGAPGYSPLHF. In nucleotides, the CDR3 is TGTGCCAGCAGTGACCGGCAGGGGGCCCCGGGGTATTCACCCCTCCACTTT.

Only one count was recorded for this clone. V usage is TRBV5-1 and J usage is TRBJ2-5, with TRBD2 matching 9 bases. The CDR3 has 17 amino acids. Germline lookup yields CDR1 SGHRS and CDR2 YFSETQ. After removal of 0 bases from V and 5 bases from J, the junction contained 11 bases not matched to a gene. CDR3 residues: CASSLDFSGGPGETQYF. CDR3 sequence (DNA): TGCGCCAGCAGCTTGGACTTCAGCGGGGGGCCCGGGGAGACCCAGTACTTC. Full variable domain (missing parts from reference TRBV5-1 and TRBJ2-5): KAGVTQTPRYLIKTRGQQVTLSCSPISGHRSVSWYQQTPGQGLQFLFEYFSETQRNKGNFPGRFSGRQFSNSRSEMNVSTLELGDSALYLCASSLDFSGGPGETQYFGPGTRLLVL.

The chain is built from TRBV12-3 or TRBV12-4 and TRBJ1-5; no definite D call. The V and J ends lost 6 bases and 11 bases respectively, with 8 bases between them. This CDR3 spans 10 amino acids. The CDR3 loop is CASRARAQHF. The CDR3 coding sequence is TGTGCCAGCAGGGCCCGGGCCCAGCATTTT.

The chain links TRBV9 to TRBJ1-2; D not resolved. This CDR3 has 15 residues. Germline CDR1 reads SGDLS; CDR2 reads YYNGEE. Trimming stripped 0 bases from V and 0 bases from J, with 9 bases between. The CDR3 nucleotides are TGTGCCAGCAGCGTAGCACAGCTTCCTAACTATGGCTACACCTTC. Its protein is CASSVAQLPNYGYTF.

This CDR3 is CASSDRDRGTNEKLFF. CDR3 in DNA: TGTGCCAGCAGCGATCGGGACAGAGGGACTAATGAAAAACTGTTTTTT. The chain couples TRBV7-2 to TRBJ1-4; 7 positions agree with TRBD1. CDR3 length: 16 residues. Per the germline V gene, CDR1 is SGHTA and CDR2 is FQGNSA. The J segment lost 2 bases and the V segment lost 5 bases, leaving 8 bases of the junction unmatched.

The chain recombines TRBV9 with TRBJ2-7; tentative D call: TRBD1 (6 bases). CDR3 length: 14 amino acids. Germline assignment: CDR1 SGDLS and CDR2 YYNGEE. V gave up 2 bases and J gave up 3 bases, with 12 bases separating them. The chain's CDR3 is CASSVSTGHYEQYF. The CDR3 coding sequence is TGTGCCAGCAGCGTGAGTACAGGGCACTACGAGCAGTACTTC.

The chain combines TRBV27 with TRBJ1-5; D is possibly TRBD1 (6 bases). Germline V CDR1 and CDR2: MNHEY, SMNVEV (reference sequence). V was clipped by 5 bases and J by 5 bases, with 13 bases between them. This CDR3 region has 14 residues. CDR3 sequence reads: CASSLTGPYQPQHF. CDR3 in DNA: TGTGCCAGCAGTCTTACAGGGCCCTATCAGCCCCAGCATTTT.

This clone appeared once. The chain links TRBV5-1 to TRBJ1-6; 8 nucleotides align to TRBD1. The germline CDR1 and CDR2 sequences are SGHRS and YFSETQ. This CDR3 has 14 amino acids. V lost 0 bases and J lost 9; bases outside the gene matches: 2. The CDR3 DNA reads TGCGCCAGCAGCTTGGGACAGGGGAGTTCACCCCTCCACTTT. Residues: CASSLGQGSSPLHF.

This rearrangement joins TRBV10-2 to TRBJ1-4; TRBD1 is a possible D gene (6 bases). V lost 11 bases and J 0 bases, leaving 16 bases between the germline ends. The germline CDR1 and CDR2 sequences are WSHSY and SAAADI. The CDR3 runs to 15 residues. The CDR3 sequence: CAFNTGIATNEKLFF. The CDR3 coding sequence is TGCGCCTTTAATACAGGGATTGCAACTAATGAAAAACTGTTTTTT.

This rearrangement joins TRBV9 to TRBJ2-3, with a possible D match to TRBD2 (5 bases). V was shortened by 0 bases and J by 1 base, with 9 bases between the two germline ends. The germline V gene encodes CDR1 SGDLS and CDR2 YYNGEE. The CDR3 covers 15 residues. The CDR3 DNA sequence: TGTGCCAGCAGCGTAGAAGGTAGCGGCACAGATACGCAGTATTTT. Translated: CASSVEGSGTDTQYF.

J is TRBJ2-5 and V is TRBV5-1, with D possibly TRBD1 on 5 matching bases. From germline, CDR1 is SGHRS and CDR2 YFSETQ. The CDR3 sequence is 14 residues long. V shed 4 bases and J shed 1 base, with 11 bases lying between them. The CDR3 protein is CASSRDRIQETQYF. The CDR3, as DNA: TGCGCCAGCAGCCGCGACAGAATCCAAGAGACCCAGTACTTC.

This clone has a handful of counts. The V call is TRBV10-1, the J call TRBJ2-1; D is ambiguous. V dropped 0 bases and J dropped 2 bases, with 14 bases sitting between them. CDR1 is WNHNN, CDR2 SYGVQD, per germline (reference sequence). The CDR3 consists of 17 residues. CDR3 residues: CASSESRQSTAYNEQFF. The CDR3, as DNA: TGCGCCAGCAGTGAGTCGAGGCAGTCTACCGCCTACAATGAGCAGTTCTTC.

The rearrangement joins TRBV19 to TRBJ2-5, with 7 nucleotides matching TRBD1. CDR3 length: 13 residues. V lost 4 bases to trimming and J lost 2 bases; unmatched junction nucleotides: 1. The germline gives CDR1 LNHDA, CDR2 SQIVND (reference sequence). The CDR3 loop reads CASSTGQQETQYF. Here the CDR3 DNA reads TGTGCCAGTAGTACGGGACAGCAAGAGACCCAGTACTTC.

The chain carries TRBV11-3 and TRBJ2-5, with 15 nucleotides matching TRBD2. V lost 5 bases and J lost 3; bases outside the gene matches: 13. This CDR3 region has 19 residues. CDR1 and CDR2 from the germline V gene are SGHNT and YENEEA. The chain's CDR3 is CASSARTSGGADLKETQYF. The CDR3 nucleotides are TGTGCCAGCAGCGCCCGGACTAGCGGGGGGGCCGACCTAAAAGAGACCCAGTACTTC.

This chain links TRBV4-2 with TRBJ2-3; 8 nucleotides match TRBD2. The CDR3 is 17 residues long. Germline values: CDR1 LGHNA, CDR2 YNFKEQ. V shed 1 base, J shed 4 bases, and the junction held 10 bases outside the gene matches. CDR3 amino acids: CASSQGGGAGVPDTQYF. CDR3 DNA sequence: TGTGCCAGCAGCCAAGGTGGGGGAGCGGGGGTCCCAGATACGCAGTATTTT.

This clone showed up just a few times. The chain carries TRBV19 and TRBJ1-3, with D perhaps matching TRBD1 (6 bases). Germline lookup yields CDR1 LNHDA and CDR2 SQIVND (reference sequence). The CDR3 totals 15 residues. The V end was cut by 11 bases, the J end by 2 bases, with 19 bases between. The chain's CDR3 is CASQVGGATGNTIYF. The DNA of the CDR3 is TGTGCCTCCCAGGTGGGGGGGGCGACTGGAAACACCATATATTTT.

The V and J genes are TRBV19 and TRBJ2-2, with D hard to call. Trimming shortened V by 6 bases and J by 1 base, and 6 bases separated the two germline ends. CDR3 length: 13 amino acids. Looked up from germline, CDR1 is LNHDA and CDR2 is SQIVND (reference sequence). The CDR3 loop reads CASRPVNTGELFF. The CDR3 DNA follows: TGTGCCAGTAGACCGGTGAACACCGGGGAGCTGTTTTTT.

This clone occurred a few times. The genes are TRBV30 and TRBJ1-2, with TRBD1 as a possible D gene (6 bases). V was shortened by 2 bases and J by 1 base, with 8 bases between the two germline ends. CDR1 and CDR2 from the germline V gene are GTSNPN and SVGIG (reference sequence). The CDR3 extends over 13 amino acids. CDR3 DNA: TGTGCCTGGAGTAGGGGGGGTAACTATGGCTACACCTTC. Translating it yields CAWSRGGNYGYTF.

The DNA of the CDR3 is TGTGCCAGCAGCGGACAGGGACAGGGAACCGGGGAGCTGTTTTTT. Translating gives CASSGQGQGTGELFF. The gene calls are TRBV7-2 and TRBJ2-2; 9 nucleotides agree with TRBD1. The junction had 6 bases not matched to a gene; V was cut back by 5 bases and J by 5 bases. The germline V gene has CDR1 SGHTA and CDR2 FQGNSA. CDR3 length: 15 residues.

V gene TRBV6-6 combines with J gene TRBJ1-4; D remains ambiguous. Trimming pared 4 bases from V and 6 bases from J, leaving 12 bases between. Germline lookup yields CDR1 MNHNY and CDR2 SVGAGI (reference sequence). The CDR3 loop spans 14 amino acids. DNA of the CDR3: TGTGCCAGCAGTTCGCCGGGGTCAGATGAAAAACTGTTTTTT. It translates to CASSSPGSDEKLFF.

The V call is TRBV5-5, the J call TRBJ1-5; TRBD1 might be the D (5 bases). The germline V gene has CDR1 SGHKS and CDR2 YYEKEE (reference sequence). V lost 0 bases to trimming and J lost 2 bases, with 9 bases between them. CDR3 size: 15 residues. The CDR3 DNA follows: TGTGCCAGCAGCTTGGTCAGGGAAGGCAATCAGCCCCAGCATTTT. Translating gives CASSLVREGNQPQHF.

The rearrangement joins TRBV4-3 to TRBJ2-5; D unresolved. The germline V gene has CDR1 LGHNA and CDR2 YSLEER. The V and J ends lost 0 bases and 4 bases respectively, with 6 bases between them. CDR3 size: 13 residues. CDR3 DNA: TGCGCCAGCAGCCAAGATCCGGGAGAGACCCAGTACTTC. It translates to CASSQDPGETQYF.

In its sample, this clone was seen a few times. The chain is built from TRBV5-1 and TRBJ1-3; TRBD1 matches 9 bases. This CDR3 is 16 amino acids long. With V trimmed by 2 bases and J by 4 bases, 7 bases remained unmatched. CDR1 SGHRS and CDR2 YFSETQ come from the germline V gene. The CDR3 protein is CASSFGDREGGNTIYF. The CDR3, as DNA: TGCGCCAGCAGCTTCGGGGACAGGGAAGGAGGAAACACCATATATTTT. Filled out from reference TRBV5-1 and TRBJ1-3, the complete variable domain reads KAGVTQTPRYLIKTRGQQVTLSCSPISGHRSVSWYQQTPGQGLQFLFEYFSETQRNKGNFPGRFSGRQFSNSRSEMNVSTLELGDSALYLCASSFGDREGGNTIYFGEGSWLTVV.

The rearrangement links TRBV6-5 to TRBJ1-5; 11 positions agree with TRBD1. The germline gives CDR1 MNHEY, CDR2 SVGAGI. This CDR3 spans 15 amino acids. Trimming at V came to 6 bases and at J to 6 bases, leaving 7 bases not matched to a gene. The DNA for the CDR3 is TGTGCCAGCAGGGACAGGGGGCGGAGGCTTCAGCCCCAGCATTTT. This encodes CASRDRGRRLQPQHF.

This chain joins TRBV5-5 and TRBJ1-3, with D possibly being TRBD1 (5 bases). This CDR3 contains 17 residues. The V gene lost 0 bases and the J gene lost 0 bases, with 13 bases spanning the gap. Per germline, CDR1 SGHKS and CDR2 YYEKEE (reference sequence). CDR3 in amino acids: CASSLAWGRYSGNTIYF. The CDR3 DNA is TGTGCCAGCAGCTTGGCGTGGGGCAGGTACTCTGGAAACACCATATATTTT.

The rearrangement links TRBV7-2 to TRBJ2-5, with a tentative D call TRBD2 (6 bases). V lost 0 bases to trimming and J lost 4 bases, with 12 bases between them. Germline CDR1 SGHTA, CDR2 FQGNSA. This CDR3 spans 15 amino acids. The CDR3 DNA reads TGTGCCAGCAGCTTAGCGCGGCGGGGAGGAGAGACCCAGTACTTC. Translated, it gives CASSLARRGGETQYF.